This is a list of T cell receptor beta chains from one sample in a study of chemoradiotherapy in HPV16-positive cancers. Sequencing used immunoSEQ multiplex PCR; TCRdb keeps in-frame clones, though not all of them. The sample shows 2,500 to 3,500 clones, 60% to 80% of them seen only once. Collection of the sample occurred from a patient who underwent chemoradiotherapy. The receptors here all came from a human donor with HPV-associated anogenital cancer. The CDR3 runs from the conserved cysteine through the conserved F or W. The order of the fields is V gene, clone size, D gene, J gene, CDR3 DNA, CDR3 protein. The D gene is left open where the match is weak. Some rows mark clone size as missing; the rest say once, few, many or name a class of expanded clone.

TRBV11-2	once	-	TRBJ1-2	TGTGCCAGCAGCTTAGATCGGGCAGCGTATGGCTACACCTTC	CASSLDRAAYGYTF
TRBV19	-	-	TRBJ2-5	TGTGCCAGTAGTATAGGTCGGGAAGAGACCCAGTACTTC	CASSIGREETQYF
TRBV7-3	-	-	TRBJ1-1	TGTGCCAGCAGCACTAAACGGGGAGTCACTGAAGCTTTCTTT	CASSTKRGVTEAFF
TRBV5-6	-	-	TRBJ2-5	TGTGCCAGCACCTCGGGGCGGCCCCAAGAGACCCAGTACTTC	CASTSGRPQETQYF
TRBV27	-	-	TRBJ2-1	TGTGCCAGCAGTTTCCGGGGTCCGGGGTTAAGCTCCTACAATGAGCAGTTCTTC	CASSFRGPGLSSYNEQFF
TRBV7-3	-	-	TRBJ1-1	TGTGCCAGCAGCTTAGGGGGGTCCACTGAAGCTTTCTTT	CASSLGGSTEAFF
TRBV5-6	-	-	TRBJ2-3	TGTGCCAGCAGCTTGGCAGTGAGGTCAAGCACAGATACGCAGTATTTT	CASSLAVRSSTDTQYF
TRBV5-6	once	-	TRBJ2-4	TGTGCCAGCAGCCTTCGGGTAGGCTATGACATTCAGTACTTC	CASSLRVGYDIQYF
TRBV19	once	-	TRBJ1-2	TGTGCCAGTCCGTTGACTTTCTGTGGCTACACCTTC	CASPLTFCGYTF
TRBV6-5	-	-	TRBJ1-6	TGTGCCAGCAGTAACTATAATTCACCCCTCCACTTT	CASSNYNSPLHF
TRBV30	once	-	TRBJ1-2	TGTGCCTGGAGTCGGGACACCTTCTATGGCTACACCTTC	CAWSRDTFYGYTF
TRBV5-1	once	TRBD1	TRBJ2-3	TGCGCCAGCAGCTTCGGGACAGGAACAGATACGCAGTATTTT	CASSFGTGTDTQYF
TRBV7-6	-	-	TRBJ1-5	TGTGCCAGCAGCTTACGGTCAAATCAGCCCCAGCATTTT	CASSLRSNQPQHF
TRBV10-3	-	-	TRBJ1-2	TGTGCCATCAGTGAGGATATGGCCTATGGCTACACCTTC	CAISEDMAYGYTF
TRBV2	few	-	TRBJ1-1	TGTGCCAGCTCACAGATACCGAACACTGAAGCTTTCTTT	CASSQIPNTEAFF
TRBV25-1	-	TRBD1	TRBJ1-2	TGTGCCAGCAGTGGCGGACAGGGCGGCTACACCTTC	CASSGGQGGYTF
TRBV4-2	once	TRBD2	TRBJ2-2	TGTGCCAGCAGCTCCCAACCCCCCCGAGCGGGGGGTTCCGGGGAGCTGTTTTTT	CASSSQPPRAGGSGELFF
TRBV7-9	-	-	TRBJ2-5	TGTGCCAGCAGCCAGCCTGGACCGAAACTGTTGACCCAGTACTTC	CASSQPGPKLLTQYF
TRBV2	-	-	TRBJ1-5	TGTGCCAGCAGTTTAAATCAGCCCCAGCATTTT	CASSLNQPQHF
TRBV7-7	-	-	TRBJ1-2	TGTGCCAGCAGCATCCAAGTTAAGTGCCGAAAGACCTATGGCTTC	CASSIQVKCRKTYGF
TRBV7-2	once	TRBD1	TRBJ1-2	TGTGCCAGCAGCTCATATATGGGACAGGGGAATGGCTACACCTTC	CASSSYMGQGNGYTF
TRBV19	-	TRBD1	TRBJ1-2	TGTGCCAGTGTGGACAGGACCGCCTTC	CASVDRTAF
TRBV7-9	-	TRBD1	TRBJ1-2	TGTGCCAGCAGCTTAGGGGTGGGACAGCGGAAACCTCGCGGTGGCTACACCTTC	CASSLGVGQRKPRGGYTF
TRBV28	few	-	TRBJ1-2	TGTGCCAGCAGTTCAGCTCGGGCAGACATTACTTATGGCTACACCTTC	CASSSARADITYGYTF
TRBV7-2	-	-	TRBJ1-1	TGTGCCAGCAGCTCGTACGGCACTGAAGCTTTCTTT	CASSSYGTEAFF
TRBV7-2	once	TRBD2	TRBJ2-7	TGTGCCAGCAGCTTAGCGGTACTAGCGACCATCTACGAGCAGTACTTC	CASSLAVLATIYEQYF
TRBV2	-	-	TRBJ2-2	TGTGCCAGCAGTGAATTAACCGGGGAGCTGTTTTTT	CASSELTGELFF
TRBV25-1	-	-	TRBJ1-5	TGTGCCAGCAGTGAACGACAGGGCAATCAGCCCCAGCATTTT	CASSERQGNQPQHF
TRBV18	few	-	TRBJ1-3	TGTGCCAGCTCACCGTCCGCCTCTGGAAACACCATATATTTT	CASSPSASGNTIYF
TRBV5-1	-	-	TRBJ1-2	TGCGCCAGCAGCTTGGAAGGGGAGAGGGGCTACACCTTC	CASSLEGERGYTF
TRBV10-3	-	-	TRBJ1-6	TGTGCCATCAGTGGAGGGGCTAATTCACCCCTCCACTTT	CAISGGANSPLHF
TRBV30	-	-	TRBJ2-7	TGTGCCTGGACCACATCCTACGAGCAGTACTTC	CAWTTSYEQYF
TRBV4-3	-	-	TRBJ1-3	TGCGCCAGCAGCCAAGAGGTCAGCATCTCTGGAAACACCATATATTTT	CASSQEVSISGNTIYF
TRBV15	-	TRBD1	TRBJ1-4	TGTGCCACCAGCGCCAGACAGGGGACTAATGAAAAACTGTTTTTT	CATSARQGTNEKLFF
TRBV7-9	-	TRBD1	TRBJ1-2	TGTGCCAGCAGCTTAGGGACAGGGGCTGACTATGGCTACACCTTC	CASSLGTGADYGYTF
TRBV6-5	-	-	TRBJ1-1	TGTGCCAGCATCAAAGGGGAGGGGAGGACTGAAGCTTTCTTT	CASIKGEGRTEAFF
TRBV5-1	few	TRBD1	TRBJ1-2	TGCGCCAGCAGCCCATTGACAGGGGGCAGTTTTGGCTACACCTTC	CASSPLTGGSFGYTF
TRBV11-2	-	-	TRBJ1-2	TGTGCCAGCAGCTTAGGCCACTATGGCTACACCTTC	CASSLGHYGYTF
TRBV7-8	-	TRBD2	TRBJ2-3	TGTGCCAGCAGCTTTACGGGGGGGCAGTATTTT	CASSFTGGQYF
TRBV9	-	-	TRBJ2-6	TGTGCCAGCAGCGTAGGTGGGAGCTCTGGGGCCAACGTCCTGACTTTC	CASSVGGSSGANVLTF
TRBV10-3	-	TRBD1	TRBJ1-2	TGTGCCATCAGTGACCCCGCGGAGGGGGCACATGGCTACACCTTC	CAISDPAEGAHGYTF